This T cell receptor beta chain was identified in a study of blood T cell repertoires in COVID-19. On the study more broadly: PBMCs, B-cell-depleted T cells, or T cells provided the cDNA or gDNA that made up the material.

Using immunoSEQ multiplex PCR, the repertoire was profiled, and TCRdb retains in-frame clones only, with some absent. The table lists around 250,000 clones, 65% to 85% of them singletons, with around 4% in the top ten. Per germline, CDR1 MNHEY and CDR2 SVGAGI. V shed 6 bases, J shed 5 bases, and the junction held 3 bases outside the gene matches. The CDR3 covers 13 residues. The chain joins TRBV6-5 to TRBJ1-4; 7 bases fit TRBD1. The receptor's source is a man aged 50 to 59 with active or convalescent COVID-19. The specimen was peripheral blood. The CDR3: CASSGTENEKLFF. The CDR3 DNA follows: TGTGCCAGCAGCGGGACAGAAAATGAAAAACTGTTTTTT.